In this sample, the clone carrying this T cell receptor beta chain turned up many times. Antigen unknown. Germline-derived CDR1 and CDR2 are LNHNV and YYDKDF (reference sequence). The CDR3 covers 15 residues. Between the trimmed V and J ends, which lost 1 base and 8 bases, there was a span of 17 bases. Specified time point: persistent/refractory GD, antithyroid drugs over 5 years with positive TRAb. From PBMCs, RNA was extracted and then used to make the TCR library. Both iRepertoire HTBI primers and Arm-PCR of CDR3 regions were used to build the TCR beta libraries. TCRdb re-called the multiplex PCR reads with MiXCR, one entry per CDR3 protein. The profile shows under 350,000 distinct CDR3 sequences, 22% of them singletons. The source of the sample is a study of regulatory T cells in long-lasting Graves disease. Points from the study as a whole: What was studied was peripheral blood only, and not thyroid tissue.

The sequence derives from a female donor with Graves disease. This specimen was peripheral blood mononuclear cells (PBMCs), taken when the disease was refractory, from a patient treated with antithyroid drugs. The genes are TRBV15 and TRBJ1-2, with D perhaps matching TRBD1 (6 bases). This CDR3 reads CATSRVVGAGEGYTF. The DNA for the CDR3 is TGTGCCACCAGCAGAGTAGTGGGGGCAGGTGAAGGCTACACCTTC.